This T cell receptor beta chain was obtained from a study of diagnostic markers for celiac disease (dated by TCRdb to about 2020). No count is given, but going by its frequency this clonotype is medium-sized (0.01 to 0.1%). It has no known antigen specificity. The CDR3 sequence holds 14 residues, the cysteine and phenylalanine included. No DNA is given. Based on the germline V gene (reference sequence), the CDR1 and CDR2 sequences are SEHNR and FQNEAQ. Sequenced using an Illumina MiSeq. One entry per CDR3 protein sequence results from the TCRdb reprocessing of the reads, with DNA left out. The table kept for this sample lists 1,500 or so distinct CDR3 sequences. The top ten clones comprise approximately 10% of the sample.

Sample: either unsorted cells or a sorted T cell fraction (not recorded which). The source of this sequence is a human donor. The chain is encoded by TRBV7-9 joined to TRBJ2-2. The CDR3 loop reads CASSSTANTGELFF.